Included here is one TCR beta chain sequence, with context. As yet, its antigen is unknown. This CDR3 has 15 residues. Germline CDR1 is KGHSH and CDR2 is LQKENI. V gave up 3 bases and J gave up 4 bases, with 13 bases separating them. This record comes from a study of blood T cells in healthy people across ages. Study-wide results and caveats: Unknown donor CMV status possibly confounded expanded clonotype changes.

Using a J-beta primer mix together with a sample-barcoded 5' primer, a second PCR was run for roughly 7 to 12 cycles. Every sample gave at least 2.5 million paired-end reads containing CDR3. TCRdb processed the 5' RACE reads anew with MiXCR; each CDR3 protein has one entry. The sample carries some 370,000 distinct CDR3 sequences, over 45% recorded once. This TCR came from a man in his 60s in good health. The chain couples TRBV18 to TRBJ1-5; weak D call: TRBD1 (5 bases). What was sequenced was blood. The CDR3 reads CASSPRQGDNQPQHF. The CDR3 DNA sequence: TGTGCCAGCTCACCCCGACAAGGGGATAATCAGCCCCAGCATTTT. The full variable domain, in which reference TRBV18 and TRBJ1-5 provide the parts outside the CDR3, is NAGVMQNPRHLVRRRGQEARLRCSPMKGHSHVYWYRQLPEEGLKFMVYLQKENIIDESGMPKERFSAEFPKEGPSILRIQQVVRGDSAAYFCASSPRQGDNQPQHFGDGTRLSIL.